Below, one T cell receptor beta chain is given with its context. This sample was included in a study of blood T cell repertoires in COVID-19. Study-level background: The study drew acute and convalescent COVID-19 samples from the United States, Italy and Spain. PBMCs, B-cell-depleted T cells, or T cells were the source of the cDNA or gDNA that made up the material.

Germline CDR1 reads MGHDK; CDR2 reads SYGVNS. V lost 4 bases to trimming and J lost 2 bases, with 11 bases between them. This CDR3 is 15 amino acids long. Authors' methods: By means of reference gene primer amplification, nucleated cell counts were estimated. Profiling relied on immunoSEQ multiplex PCR, and the TCRdb table lists in-frame clones only, not all of them. V, J and clone size are taken as reported in that table, and D and trimming were inferred from the DNA itself. The sample comprises about 170,000 clones, more than 75% of which are singletons, and approximately 2% rests with the top ten.

The chain links TRBV25-1 to TRBJ1-4; D call uncertain. Source material: peripheral blood. The clonotype originates from a man in his fifties who had recovered from COVID-19. This CDR3 reads CASSAGLTTNEKLFF. CDR3 sequence (DNA): TGTGCCAGCAGTGCAGGACTTACGACTAATGAAAAACTGTTTTTT.